This paragraph reports one TCR beta chain. The antigen is not known. This sample is part of a study of shared clonotypes between healthy human individuals. Study-wide results and limits: What naive subsets generally showed was a larger estimated richness than memory subsets showed.

Only CD45RO-negative cells positively selected for CCR7 counted as naive CD8 cells, so terminally differentiated effector memory CD45RA+ cells were excluded. The V gene lost 0 bases and the J gene lost 1 base, with 7 bases spanning the gap. Germline loops: CDR1 SGHVS, CDR2 FQNEAQ. The CDR3 runs to 14 residues. Some clones are missing from TCRdb's copy, which holds only in-frame ones; the method was immunoSEQ multiplex PCR. The table shows about 2.2 million clones, with around 93% occurring only once. This chain connects TRBV7-8 to TRBJ2-7, with D unclear. Sequencing used naive CD8+ T cells from PBMCs. This clonotype was sampled from a man between 18 and 29 years old in good health. Some clones in this sample may be carry-over from other donors' samples. The CDR3 reads CASSLAPGSYEQYF. The CDR3 DNA reads TGTGCCAGCAGCTTAGCCCCAGGATCCTACGAGCAGTACTTC.